This record covers a single TCR beta chain. Its antigen is as yet unknown. Sequencing was performed with immunoSEQ multiplex PCR; in TCRdb, only in-frame clones are kept and a portion is missing. Of 100,000 to 150,000 clones in the sample, about 89% are singletons; the top ten hold approximately 1.5%. Trimming removed 8 bases from V and 4 bases from J, with 8 bases in between. Germline lookup yields CDR1 MNHNY and CDR2 SVGAGI (reference sequence). The CDR3 totals 12 residues. This record comes from a study of T cells in localized non-small cell lung cancer. Study findings and constraints: Higher T cell density in the blood was associated with longer overall survival, whereas higher adjacent-lung clonality associated with shorter survival. Adjacent uninvolved lung tissue had the highest T cell clonality, exceeding tumor. One tumor region alone was sequenced, and heterogeneity therefore remains possible.

The chain is built from TRBV6-6 and TRBJ1-4; D unresolved. This clonotype was sampled from a female donor older than 55 with stage I lung adenocarcinoma. Sequencing used peripheral blood, obtained before any cancer treatment. The CDR3 protein is CASLKFNEKLFF. In DNA, the CDR3 is TGTGCCAGCCTGAAATTTAATGAAAAACTGTTTTTT.